The present T cell receptor beta chain was sequenced within a study of T cell changes during pregnancy in multiple sclerosis. Profiled with immunoSEQ multiplex PCR; TCRdb holds only in-frame clones, not every one. Here the sample spans about 96,000 clones, around 94% being singletons. Looked up from germline, CDR1 is SQVTM and CDR2 is ANQGSEA. The CDR3 has 10 residues. Trimming pared 4 bases from V and 5 bases from J, leaving 6 bases between. The sequence was collected from a female donor with multiple sclerosis, enrolled in a pregnancy study. The rearrangement joins TRBV29-1 to TRBJ2-7; maybe TRBD2 (5 bases). Here the sequenced sample was peripheral blood, taken in the first trimester of pregnancy. The CDR3 DNA reads as TGCAGCGTTGCGGAGGACGAGCAGTACTTC. Translating it yields CSVAEDEQYF.